This T cell receptor beta chain emerged from a study of CD8 T cells in ankylosing spondylitis. Study-wide findings and caveats: A motif in TCR beta, a set of eight highly homologous variants, appeared characteristic of ankylosing spondylitis blood.

This clonotype appeared many times. Its cognate antigen is unknown. TCRdb re-called the 5' RACE reads through MiXCR, storing one row per CDR3 protein. In the table there are 750,000 to 850,000 distinct CDR3 sequences, 12% of which are singletons. The CDR3 runs 14 residues. V shed 6 bases and J 7 bases; nucleotides not matched to a gene: 7. Germline lookup yields CDR1 SEHNR and CDR2 FQNEAQ (reference sequence). The sample comprised blood, either unsorted or a sorted T cell fraction (not recorded which). The genes are TRBV7-9 and TRBJ2-1, with TRBD2 matching 9 bases. This receptor was taken from a male donor with ankylosing spondylitis. The CDR3 loop is CASSRAGGLNEQFF. CDR3 in DNA: TGTGCCAGCAGTCGAGCGGGAGGCTTGAATGAGCAGTTCTTC.